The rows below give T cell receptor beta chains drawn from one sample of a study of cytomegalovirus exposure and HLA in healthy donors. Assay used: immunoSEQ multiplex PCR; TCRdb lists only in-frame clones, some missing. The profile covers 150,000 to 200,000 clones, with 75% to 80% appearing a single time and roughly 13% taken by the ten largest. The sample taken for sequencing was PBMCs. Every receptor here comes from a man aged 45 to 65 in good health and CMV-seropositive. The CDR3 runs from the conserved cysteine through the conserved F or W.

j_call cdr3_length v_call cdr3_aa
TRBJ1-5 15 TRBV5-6 CASTLRGYFNQPQHF
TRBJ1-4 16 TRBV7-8 CASSPGTPRPNEKLFF
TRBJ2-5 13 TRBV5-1 CASSSGQGRTQYF
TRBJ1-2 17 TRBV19 CASSPRQGGRWGYGYTF
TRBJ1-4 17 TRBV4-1 CASSQTLTRGPIEKLFF
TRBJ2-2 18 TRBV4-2 CASSQDFSGQGASGELFF
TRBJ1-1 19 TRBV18 CASSFKGTGIPPLNTEAFF
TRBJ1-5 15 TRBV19 CASSYQGVGNQPQHF
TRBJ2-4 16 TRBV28 CASSLPGELAKNIQYF
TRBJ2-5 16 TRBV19 CASSNGLAGSKETQYF
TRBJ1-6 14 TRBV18 CASSRDRKGSPLHF
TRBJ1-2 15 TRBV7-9 CSSSAPGGARYGYTF
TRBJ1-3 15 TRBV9 CASSRASSSGNTIYF
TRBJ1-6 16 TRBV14 CASSQLGQGGGSPLHF
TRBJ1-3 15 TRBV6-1 CASSEGRSSGNTIYF
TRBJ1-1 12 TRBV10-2 CATGQFNTEAFF
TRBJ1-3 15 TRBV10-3 CAISPGRETGNTIYF
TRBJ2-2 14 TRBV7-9 CASSPQGNTGELFF
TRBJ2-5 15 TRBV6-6 CVTQPLAEPQETQYF
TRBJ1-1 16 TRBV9 CASSVGGGRGGTEAFF
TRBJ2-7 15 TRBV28 CASTPHRGLTYEQYF
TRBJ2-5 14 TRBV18 CASSPRDTQETQYF
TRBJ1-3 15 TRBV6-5 CASSLLGTSGNTIYF
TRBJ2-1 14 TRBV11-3 CASSPRKSGGPIFF
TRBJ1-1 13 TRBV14 CASSLQGNTEAFF
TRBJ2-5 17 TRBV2 CASSETLGTVGRETQYF
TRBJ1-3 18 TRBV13 CASSPRFPGHSSGNTIYF
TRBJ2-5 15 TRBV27 CASSSGTGVQETQYF
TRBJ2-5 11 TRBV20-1 CSASPSETQYF
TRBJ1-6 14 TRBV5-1 CASSLGQGGSPLHF
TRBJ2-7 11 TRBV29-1 CSVADSYEQYF
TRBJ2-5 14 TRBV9 CASSVGAGRETQYF
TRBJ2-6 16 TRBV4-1 CASRDGTGSGANVLTF
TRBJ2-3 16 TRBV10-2 CASRGSGALSTDTQYF
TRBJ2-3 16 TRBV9 CASSAGTSGSTDTQYF